This TCR beta chain was sequenced in a study of CD8 T cells in Susac syndrome. Points on this clonotype: The antigen is unknown.

Overall study results and limits: The authors acknowledged that their TCR sequencing and HLA analysis involved a relatively small number of individuals.

CD8+ and CD4+ T cells from blood underwent TCR beta sequencing. Negative isolation was applied to CD8+ and CD4+ T cells, and FACS enrichment was applied to TEMRA cells. Reverse transcription used about 0.45 to 1 ug RNA and random hexamers. The method of amplification for TCR beta CDR3 was immunoSEQ multiplex PCR, covering 54 Vbeta and 13 Jbeta. TCRdb fed the immunoSEQ multiplex PCR reads into MiXCR, producing one record per CDR3 protein. The top ten hold 0.09% to 0.1% of the sample, which has 150,000 to 200,000 distinct CDR3 sequences, around 93% seen once. The germline V gene has CDR1 LNHDA and CDR2 SQIVND (reference sequence). V lost 5 bases, J lost 2 bases, and 13 bases stayed unmatched. The CDR3 consists of 17 residues.

This receptor was identified in a human donor with multiple sclerosis. Input material: CD4+ T cells from PBMCs. This sequence joins TRBV19 and TRBJ2-7, with 9 bases that match TRBD1. This CDR3 reads CASSSRPTGGRTYEQYF. The CDR3 DNA follows: TGTGCCAGTAGTTCACGCCCAACAGGGGGCAGGACCTACGAGCAGTACTTC.